This TCR beta chain was captured by sequencing in a study of T cell repertoires in cytomegalovirus infection. Study context: Public signatures in TCR beta pointed to CMV infection and matching HLA type.

This CDR3 is built from 15 residues. The germline V gene has CDR1 SGHRS and CDR2 YFSETQ. The ends lost 4 bases at V and 2 bases at J; junction bases unmatched: 6. The table lists this clonotype with many counts. Its antigen remains unknown. Regarding the study as a whole: In two of eight donors, the top clonotype was HLA-C-restricted CMV-specific. Cumulated frequencies of public TCR beta families served to identify carriers of CMV plus the relevant HLA.

TCRdb fed the reads into MiXCR, producing one record per CDR3 protein. Among under 200,000 distinct CDR3 sequences listed, roughly 9% were seen once. The chain has TRBV5-1 and TRBJ2-3, with TRBD2 identical over 8 bases. The receptor was derived from a human donor in good health (CMV status not recorded). Some clones in this sample may be carry-over from other donors' samples. The sample was PBMCs. The CDR3 loop is CASSQMGLDTDTQYF. The CDR3 DNA sequence: TGCGCCAGCAGCCAAATGGGACTAGACACAGATACGCAGTATTTT. The entire variable domain, with the rest obtained from reference TRBV5-1 and TRBJ2-3, is as follows: KAGVTQTPRYLIKTRGQQVTLSCSPISGHRSVSWYQQTPGQGLQFLFEYFSETQRNKGNFPGRFSGRQFSNSRSEMNVSTLELGDSALYLCASSQMGLDTDTQYFGPGTRLTVL.